This T cell receptor beta chain was obtained from a study of T cells after yellow fever vaccination. Germline V gives CDR1 SGHVS, CDR2 FQNEAQ. V was cut by 1 base and J by 5 bases, with 9 bases left in between. CDR3 length: 14 residues. This clonotype was observed many times. The antigen remains unidentified. A process of 5'RACE template switching, which added a universal primer site and UMIs, was used to make TCR cDNA. In TCRdb, the 5' RACE reads were re-called with MiXCR into one record per CDR3 protein. This table holds about 310,000 distinct CDR3 sequences, around 3.6% found once. Study-wide points: Among all clonotypes, a small share was observed in both CD4 and CD8 compartments. Among primary-vaccination clones, most reappeared after the booster, at approximately 97% for CD4 and 88% for CD8. A secondary response was less intense yet reached its peak sooner, at day 5 versus 15.

The receptor's source is a man aged 18 to 30 who received the YFV17D yellow fever vaccine. This specimen consisted of PBMCs, obtained on the day of the yellow fever booster vaccination. The genes are TRBV7-8 and TRBJ2-4; D is possibly TRBD1 (5 bases). The CDR3 sequence: CASSLGGAENIQYF. For the CDR3, the DNA is TGTGCCAGCAGCTTAGGGGGCGCGGAAAACATTCAGTACTTC. The full variable domain, rest sourced from reference TRBV7-8 and TRBJ2-4, is GAGVSQSPRYKVAKRGQDVALRCDPISGHVSLFWYQQALGQGPEFLTYFQNEAQLDKSGLPSDRFFAERPEGSVSTLKIQRTQQEDSAVYLCASSLGGAENIQYFGAGTRLSVL.